This TCR beta chain appears in the sequencing data of a study of pediatric ulcerative colitis. Whole-study results and caveats: Rectal repertoires separated controls, mild-moderate and acute severe colitis. This repertoire reflects total lymphocytes rather than subpopulations like regulatory T cells.

Sequenced by immunoSEQ multiplex PCR; TCRdb stores in-frame clones only, minus some. The sample holds 40,000 to 55,000 clones, about 79% seen once. One to two pinch biopsies were taken from the rectum during colonoscopy. The germline CDR1 and CDR2 sequences are SGHKS and YYEKEE (reference sequence). The J segment lost 6 bases and the V segment lost 0 bases, leaving 8 bases of the junction unmatched. CDR3 length equals 16 residues. On this clone itself: The antigen is unknown.

This receptor was taken from a girl aged 5-17 years with moderate ulcerative colitis. The sequenced sample consisted of gut tissue. The rearrangement links TRBV5-5 to TRBJ1-5; 8 bases agree with TRBD1. CDR3 amino acids: CASSLAGRGLGQPQHF. The CDR3 DNA reads as TGTGCCAGCAGCTTGGCCGGCAGGGGGCTCGGTCAGCCCCAGCATTTT.